Each of the 24 T cell receptor beta chains below was sequenced from the same sample in a study of regulatory T cells in long-lasting Graves disease (dated by TCRdb to the early 2020s). The time point label, as the study defines it: persistent/refractory GD, antithyroid drugs over 5 years with positive TRAb. For both TCR sequencing and RNA sequencing, RNA was extracted from PBMCs using TRIzol. The library was produced with multiplex PCR. TCRdb names Illumina HiSeq 4000 as the instrument used. TCR beta libraries were built with iRepertoire HTBI primers and Arm-PCR amplification of CDR3 regions. Through fastp at Q25 and MiXCR, TCRdb rebuilt clones from the public reads, retaining in-frame beta chains. Rows merge per CDR3 protein into single entries with the most common DNA and genes. This sample gives around 400,000 distinct CDR3 sequences in total; 20% to 25% of them show up just once. Roughly an eighth of the sample rests with the top ten.

The source was peripheral blood mononuclear cells (PBMCs), collected when the disease was refractory, from a patient treated with antithyroid drugs. Source of these receptors: a female donor with Graves disease.

This clonotype was picked up a small number of times. The chain combines TRBV20-1 with TRBJ1-5; TRBD1 is a possible D gene (6 bases). Germline CDR1 reads DFQATT; CDR2 reads SNEGSKA (reference sequence). Trimming pared 0 bases from V and 1 base from J, leaving 13 bases between. This CDR3 is built from 16 residues. CDR3 protein: CSARDLGGASNQPQHF. In nucleotides, the CDR3 is TGCAGTGCTAGAGACCTGGGGGGCGCGAGCAATCAGCCCCAGCATTTT.

The rearrangement uses TRBV9 and TRBJ1-1; D not resolved. With 5 bases removed from V and 1 base from J, the gap between germline ends came to 12 bases. This CDR3 contains 14 residues. Germline CDR1 reads SGDLS; CDR2 reads YYNGEE. CDR3 sequence: CASSQRQENTEAFF. CDR3 sequence (DNA): TGTGCCAGCAGTCAACGACAAGAGAACACTGAAGCTTTCTTT.

V is TRBV20-1 and J is TRBJ2-1; TRBD2 is a possible D gene (6 bases). CDR1 and CDR2 from the germline V gene are DFQATT and SNEGSKA (reference sequence). The V end was cut by 5 bases, the J end by 5 bases, with 19 bases between. The CDR3 sequence is 15 residues long. CDR3 in amino acids: CSAPRPGLVNNEQFF. Here the CDR3 DNA reads TGCAGTGCTCCTAGACCGGGACTTGTCAACAATGAGCAGTTCTTC.

Many counts were recorded for this clonotype. The rearrangement joins TRBV28 to TRBJ1-2; 11 positions agree with TRBD1. The CDR3 is 16 amino acids. Trimming at V came to 8 bases and at J to 4 bases, leaving 12 bases not matched to a gene. Germline V CDR1 and CDR2: MDHEN, SYDVKM. This chain's CDR3 is CASLTGTGGFFYGYTF. The CDR3, as DNA: TGTGCCAGCCTTACCGGGACAGGGGGATTTTTCTATGGCTACACCTTC.

This clonotype was seen repeatedly, ten times or more. This chain uses TRBV5-1 with TRBJ2-2, with D unclear. Germline V gene sequence: CDR1 SGHRS, CDR2 YFSETQ. V dropped 0 bases and J dropped 7 bases, with 4 bases sitting between them. The CDR3 totals 12 residues. DNA for the CDR3: TGCGCCAGCAGCTTGGAGAACGGGGAGCTGTTTTTT. It encodes CASSLENGELFF.

As for this clonotype: The junction departs from germline at one end; a sequencing error may be responsible. This chain links TRBV4-1 with TRBJ2-5; 8 positions agree with TRBD1. Per germline, CDR1 MGHRA and CDR2 YSYEKL. This CDR3 region has 16 residues. The CDR3 region has the DNA TGCCCCAGCAGCCAACACGGACAGGGCCCGTTGGAGACCCAGTACTTC. Protein sequence: CPSSQHGQGPLETQYF.

This clonotype was seen at least ten times. The V and J genes are TRBV3-1 and TRBJ1-2; 7 bases fit TRBD1. The CDR3 totals 14 residues. Germline CDR1 LGHDT, CDR2 YNNKEL (reference sequence). The V gene end was trimmed by 0 bases and the J gene end by 8 bases; junction bases not matched to a gene: 6. DNA for the CDR3: TGTGCCAGCAGCCAAGATGACAGGGTACAAGGCTACACCTTC. It encodes CASSQDDRVQGYTF. Full variable domain (remainder filled in from reference TRBV3-1 and TRBJ1-2): DTAVSQTPKYLVTQMGNDKSIKCEQNLGHDTMYWYKQDSKKFLKIMFSYNNKELIINETVPNRFSPKSPDKAHLNLHINSLELGDSAVYFCASSQDDRVQGYTFGSGTRLTVV.

This clonotype was recorded at least ten times. The rearrangement links TRBV28 to TRBJ2-5, with unresolved D. The CDR3 contains 13 residues. Germline lookup yields CDR1 MDHEN and CDR2 SYDVKM. Trimming stripped 3 bases from V and 5 bases from J, with 10 bases between. DNA of the CDR3: TGTGCCAGCAGTTTTGCCCTCGTGGAGACCCAGTACTTC. Translation gives CASSFALVETQYF.

This clonotype appeared many times. J is TRBJ1-4 and V is TRBV6-2 or TRBV6-3; D possibly corresponds to TRBD1 (5 bases). CDR1 and CDR2 from the germline V gene are MNHEY and SVGEGT. The CDR3 is 13 residues long. The ends were cut back, 2 bases at V and 10 bases at J, with 11 bases in the middle. The CDR3 DNA is TGTGCCAGCAGTTACCAGCAGGGAGTAAAACTGTTTTTT. Translation: CASSYQQGVKLFF.

This clonotype has ten or more counts. The chain is built from TRBV11-2 and TRBJ1-1; D uncertain. V lost 3 bases to trimming and J lost 1 base, with 9 bases between them. Per germline, CDR1 SGHAT and CDR2 FQNNGV. CDR3 length equals 14 residues. The CDR3: CASSFFQENTEAFF. As DNA, the CDR3 is TGTGCCAGCAGCTTCTTTCAGGAGAACACTGAAGCTTTCTTT.

This sequence joins TRBV5-1 and TRBJ2-5; TRBD2 aligns across 8 bases. The J segment lost 2 bases and the V segment lost 4 bases, leaving 13 bases of the junction unmatched. CDR1 and CDR2 from the germline V gene are SGHRS and YFSETQ. The CDR3 sequence is 17 residues long. The CDR3 here is CASSAGPGLGPQETQYF. The CDR3, as DNA: TGCGCCAGCAGCGCGGGTCCGGGACTAGGGCCACAAGAGACCCAGTACTTC.

This clonotype was counted ten times or more. The chain is built from TRBV7-9 and TRBJ2-2, with a possible D match to TRBD2 (5 bases). Germline CDR1 SEHNR, CDR2 FQNEAQ (reference sequence). CDR3 length: 13 residues. V was clipped by 6 bases and J by 5 bases, with 10 bases between them. The CDR3 loop reads CASRPRGTGELFF. Written as DNA, the CDR3 is TGTGCCAGCAGGCCGAGAGGGACCGGGGAGCTGTTTTTT.

This clonotype came up many times. The gene calls are TRBV9 and TRBJ2-5; 11 bases are shared with TRBD1. The CDR3 has 13 residues. V gave up 7 bases and J gave up 5 bases; unmatched junction bases: 4. Per the germline V gene, CDR1 is SGDLS and CDR2 is YYNGEE. In DNA form, the CDR3 reads TGTGCCAGCGGACAGGGGGCGTGGGAGACCCAGTACTTC. Amino acids: CASGQGAWETQYF.

The rearrangement links TRBV29-1 to TRBJ1-4; 7 nucleotides align to TRBD1. This CDR3 has 14 amino acids. CDR1 and CDR2 from the germline V gene are SQVTM and ANQGSEA. The junction had 6 bases not matched to a gene; V was cut back by 5 bases and J by 3 bases. CDR3 amino acids: CSVSDRRPNEKLFF. The CDR3 coding sequence is TGCAGCGTTTCGGACAGGAGGCCTAATGAAAAACTGTTTTTT.

The chain joins TRBV10-3 to TRBJ1-4; 7 bases map to TRBD1. J lost 0 bases, V lost 3 bases, and 4 bases had no gene match. The CDR3 contains 16 residues. From germline, CDR1 is ENHRY and CDR2 SYGVKD. CDR3 nucleotides: TGTGCCATCAGTGAAAGACAGGGCCCAACTAATGAAAAACTGTTTTTT. It codes for CAISERQGPTNEKLFF.

This clonotype was seen at least ten times. The chain's CDR3 is CASSRGTGQPLHF. Here the CDR3 DNA reads TGTGCCAGCAGCCGTGGGACAGGACAACCACTCCACTTT. This chain links TRBV3-1 with TRBJ1-6; 8 bases match TRBD1. Germline loops: CDR1 LGHDT, CDR2 YNNKEL (reference sequence). This CDR3 spans 13 amino acids. Unmatched junction bases numbered 9, after V lost 4 bases and J lost 16 bases.

This clonotype was picked up a small number of times. The chain combines TRBV7-9 with TRBJ2-7; 7 bases map to TRBD1. The CDR3 is 13 amino acids. CDR1 and CDR2 (germline): SEHNR, FQNEAQ (reference sequence). V lost 7 bases to trimming and J lost 3 bases; unmatched junction nucleotides: 6. CDR3 coding DNA: TGTGCCAGCAACTGGACAGGAATCTACGAGCAGTACTTC. This gives the protein CASNWTGIYEQYF.

The V call is TRBV2, the J call TRBJ2-1, with TRBD2 matching over 8 bases. V trimming: 5 bases; J trimming: 4 bases; junction bases outside the gene matches: 10. Germline loops: CDR1 SNHLY, CDR2 FYNNEI. The CDR3 extends over 16 amino acids. CDR3: CASSLGGLAPYNEQFF. As DNA, the CDR3 is TGTGCCAGCAGTTTAGGAGGACTAGCACCTTACAATGAGCAGTTCTTC.

The CDR3 DNA reads as TGTGCCAGCAGAGTAACAGGGCTGAACTATGGCTACACCTTC. It translates to CASRVTGLNYGYTF. This chain uses TRBV6-1 with TRBJ1-2; the D gene is possibly TRBD1 (6 bases). V lost 6 bases to trimming and J lost 2 bases, with 13 bases between them. Germline CDR1 is MNHNS and CDR2 is SASEGT. The length of the CDR3 is 14 residues.

The gene calls are TRBV7-9 and TRBJ2-1, with D possibly matching TRBD1 (5 bases). The germline V gene has CDR1 SEHNR and CDR2 FQNEAQ (reference sequence). The V end lost 5 bases, the J end lost 8 bases, and 13 bases lay between the germline ends. The length of the CDR3 is 13 residues. CDR3 amino acids: CASSRTPRDEQFF. The CDR3 DNA is TGTGCCAGCAGCCGGACCCCCAGGGATGAGCAGTTCTTC.

This clonotype was seen many times. The rearrangement joins TRBV20-1 to TRBJ2-5; a possible D gene is TRBD2 (6 bases). Germline CDR1 and CDR2: DFQATT and SNEGSKA (reference sequence). The CDR3 has 12 residues. The CDR3 here is CKARTGRETQYF. Here the CDR3 DNA reads TGCAAAGCCCGAACCGGGAGAGAGACCCAGTACTTC.

This clonotype occurred many times. The J gene is TRBJ2-7, the V gene TRBV28, with a possible D match to TRBD1 (5 bases). Trimming removed 5 bases from V and 0 bases from J, with 11 bases in between. The CDR3 has 14 residues. Germline V CDR1 and CDR2: MDHEN, SYDVKM. The DNA for the CDR3 is TGTGCCAGCAGTACCGTTGACAGCTCCTACGAGCAGTACTTC. This sequence encodes CASSTVDSSYEQYF.

This clonotype has ten or more counts. The V gene is TRBV6-1, the J gene TRBJ2-7, with a tentative D call TRBD2 (5 bases). This CDR3 region has 12 residues. Trimming stripped 1 base from V and 5 bases from J, with 6 bases between. CDR1 and CDR2 from the germline V gene are MNHNS and SASEGT. The CDR3: CASSEGGHEQYF. CDR3 nucleotide sequence: TGTGCCAGCAGTGAAGGAGGGCACGAGCAGTACTTC.

This clonotype was seen more than once but under ten times. The chain links TRBV19 to TRBJ1-5, with 7 bases fitting TRBD1. CDR1 LNHDA and CDR2 SQIVND come from the germline V gene (reference sequence). V shed 3 bases, J shed 6 bases, and the junction held 8 bases outside the gene matches. The CDR3 has 15 residues. CDR3 coding DNA: TGTGCCAGTAGTATCGGTTCGGCAGGGGGTCAGCCCCAGCATTTT. Its translation: CASSIGSAGGQPQHF.